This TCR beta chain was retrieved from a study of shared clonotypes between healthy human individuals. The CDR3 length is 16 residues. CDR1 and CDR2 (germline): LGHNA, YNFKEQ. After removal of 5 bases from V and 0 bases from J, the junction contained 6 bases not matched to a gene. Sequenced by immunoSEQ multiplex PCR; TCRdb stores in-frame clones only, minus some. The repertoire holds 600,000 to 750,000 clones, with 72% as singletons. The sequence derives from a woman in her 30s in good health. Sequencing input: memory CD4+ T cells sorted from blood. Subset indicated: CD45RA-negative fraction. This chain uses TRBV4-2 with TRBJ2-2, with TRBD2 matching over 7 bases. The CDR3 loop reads CASSTGLVSNTGELFF. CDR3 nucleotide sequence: TGTGCCAGCAGCACCGGACTAGTCTCGAACACCGGGGAGCTGTTTTTT.